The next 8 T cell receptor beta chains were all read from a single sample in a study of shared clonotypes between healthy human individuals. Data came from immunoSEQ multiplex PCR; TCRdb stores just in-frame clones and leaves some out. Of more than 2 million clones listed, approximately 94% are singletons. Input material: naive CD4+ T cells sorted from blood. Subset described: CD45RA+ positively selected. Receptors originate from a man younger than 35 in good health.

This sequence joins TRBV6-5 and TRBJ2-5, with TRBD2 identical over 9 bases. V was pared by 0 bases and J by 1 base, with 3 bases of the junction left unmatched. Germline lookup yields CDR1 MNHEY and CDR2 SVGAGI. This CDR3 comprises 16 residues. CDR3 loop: CASSYSASGAQETQYF. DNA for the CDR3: TGTGCCAGCAGTTACTCAGCTAGCGGGGCCCAAGAGACCCAGTACTTC.

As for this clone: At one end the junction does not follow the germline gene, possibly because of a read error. The CDR3 here is CAISQGADEKPFF. The CDR3, as DNA: TGTGCCATCAGTCAGGGGGCAGATGAAAAACCGTTTTTT. This chain connects TRBV10-3 to TRBJ1-4; 8 nucleotides agree with TRBD1. CDR1 ENHRY and CDR2 SYGVKD come from the germline V gene. CDR3 length: 13 amino acids.

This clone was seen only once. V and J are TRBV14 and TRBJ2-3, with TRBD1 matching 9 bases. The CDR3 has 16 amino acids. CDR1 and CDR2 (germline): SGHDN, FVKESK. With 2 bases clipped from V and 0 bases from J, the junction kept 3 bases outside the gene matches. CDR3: CASSQNRGLSTDTQYF. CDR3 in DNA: TGTGCCAGCAGCCAAAACAGGGGGCTTAGCACAGATACGCAGTATTTT.

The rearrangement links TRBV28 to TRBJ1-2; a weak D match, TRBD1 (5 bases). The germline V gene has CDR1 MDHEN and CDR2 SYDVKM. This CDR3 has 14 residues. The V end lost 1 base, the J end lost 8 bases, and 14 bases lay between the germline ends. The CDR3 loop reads CASSLLGQGAGYTF. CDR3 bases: TGTGCCAGCAGTTTATTAGGGCAGGGCGCCGGCTACACCTTC.

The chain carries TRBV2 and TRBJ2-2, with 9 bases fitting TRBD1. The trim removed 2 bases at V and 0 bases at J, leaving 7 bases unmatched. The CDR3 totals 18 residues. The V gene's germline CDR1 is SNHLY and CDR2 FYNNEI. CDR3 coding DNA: TGTGCCAGCAGTGAAAGGAGACAGGGGGGAACGAACACCGGGGAGCTGTTTTTT. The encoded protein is CASSERRQGGTNTGELFF.

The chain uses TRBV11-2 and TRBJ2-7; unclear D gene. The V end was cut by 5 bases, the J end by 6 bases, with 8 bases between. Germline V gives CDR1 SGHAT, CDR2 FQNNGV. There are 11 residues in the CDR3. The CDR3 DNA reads TGTGCCAGCAGCGTGGGTGTCGAGCAGTACTTC. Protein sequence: CASSVGVEQYF.

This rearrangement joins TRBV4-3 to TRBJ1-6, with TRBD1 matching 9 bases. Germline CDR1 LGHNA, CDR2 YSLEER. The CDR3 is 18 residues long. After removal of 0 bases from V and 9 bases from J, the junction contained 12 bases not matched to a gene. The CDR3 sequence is CASSQDQPGTGFSSPLHF. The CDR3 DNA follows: TGCGCCAGCAGCCAAGATCAGCCCGGGACAGGGTTTTCTTCACCCCTCCACTTT.

The CDR3 DNA follows: TGTGCCAGCAGCTTGGGCCATGGAGGGGCCAACGTCCTGACTTTC. Protein: CASSLGHGGANVLTF. The rearrangement uses TRBV5-8 and TRBJ2-6; D call uncertain. CDR1 and CDR2 from the germline V gene are SGHTS and YDEGEE. The CDR3 totals 15 residues. V lost 0 bases, J lost 4 bases, and 8 bases lay in between.